The clone carrying this T cell receptor beta chain appeared a few times. The record originates from a study of blood T cells in healthy people across ages. The use of a sample-barcoded 5' primer and a J-beta primer mix characterized a second PCR of about 7 to 12 cycles. MiXCR was run by TCRdb on the 5' RACE reads, yielding one entry per CDR3 protein. Seen here are over 700,000 distinct CDR3 sequences, about 55% observed once, and the top ten hold 41%. Sequenced: blood. This TCR was recovered from a man older than 75 in good health.

As DNA, the CDR3 is TGCAGCGTTCGGGACCTCTACGAGCAGTACTTC. Translated, it gives CSVRDLYEQYF. V gene TRBV29-1 combines with J gene TRBJ2-7; either TRBD1 or TRBD2 may fit D (5 bases each). Trimming removed 5 bases from V and 3 bases from J, with 8 bases in between. Germline V gene sequence: CDR1 SQVTM, CDR2 ANQGSEA. CDR3 length equals 11 residues.